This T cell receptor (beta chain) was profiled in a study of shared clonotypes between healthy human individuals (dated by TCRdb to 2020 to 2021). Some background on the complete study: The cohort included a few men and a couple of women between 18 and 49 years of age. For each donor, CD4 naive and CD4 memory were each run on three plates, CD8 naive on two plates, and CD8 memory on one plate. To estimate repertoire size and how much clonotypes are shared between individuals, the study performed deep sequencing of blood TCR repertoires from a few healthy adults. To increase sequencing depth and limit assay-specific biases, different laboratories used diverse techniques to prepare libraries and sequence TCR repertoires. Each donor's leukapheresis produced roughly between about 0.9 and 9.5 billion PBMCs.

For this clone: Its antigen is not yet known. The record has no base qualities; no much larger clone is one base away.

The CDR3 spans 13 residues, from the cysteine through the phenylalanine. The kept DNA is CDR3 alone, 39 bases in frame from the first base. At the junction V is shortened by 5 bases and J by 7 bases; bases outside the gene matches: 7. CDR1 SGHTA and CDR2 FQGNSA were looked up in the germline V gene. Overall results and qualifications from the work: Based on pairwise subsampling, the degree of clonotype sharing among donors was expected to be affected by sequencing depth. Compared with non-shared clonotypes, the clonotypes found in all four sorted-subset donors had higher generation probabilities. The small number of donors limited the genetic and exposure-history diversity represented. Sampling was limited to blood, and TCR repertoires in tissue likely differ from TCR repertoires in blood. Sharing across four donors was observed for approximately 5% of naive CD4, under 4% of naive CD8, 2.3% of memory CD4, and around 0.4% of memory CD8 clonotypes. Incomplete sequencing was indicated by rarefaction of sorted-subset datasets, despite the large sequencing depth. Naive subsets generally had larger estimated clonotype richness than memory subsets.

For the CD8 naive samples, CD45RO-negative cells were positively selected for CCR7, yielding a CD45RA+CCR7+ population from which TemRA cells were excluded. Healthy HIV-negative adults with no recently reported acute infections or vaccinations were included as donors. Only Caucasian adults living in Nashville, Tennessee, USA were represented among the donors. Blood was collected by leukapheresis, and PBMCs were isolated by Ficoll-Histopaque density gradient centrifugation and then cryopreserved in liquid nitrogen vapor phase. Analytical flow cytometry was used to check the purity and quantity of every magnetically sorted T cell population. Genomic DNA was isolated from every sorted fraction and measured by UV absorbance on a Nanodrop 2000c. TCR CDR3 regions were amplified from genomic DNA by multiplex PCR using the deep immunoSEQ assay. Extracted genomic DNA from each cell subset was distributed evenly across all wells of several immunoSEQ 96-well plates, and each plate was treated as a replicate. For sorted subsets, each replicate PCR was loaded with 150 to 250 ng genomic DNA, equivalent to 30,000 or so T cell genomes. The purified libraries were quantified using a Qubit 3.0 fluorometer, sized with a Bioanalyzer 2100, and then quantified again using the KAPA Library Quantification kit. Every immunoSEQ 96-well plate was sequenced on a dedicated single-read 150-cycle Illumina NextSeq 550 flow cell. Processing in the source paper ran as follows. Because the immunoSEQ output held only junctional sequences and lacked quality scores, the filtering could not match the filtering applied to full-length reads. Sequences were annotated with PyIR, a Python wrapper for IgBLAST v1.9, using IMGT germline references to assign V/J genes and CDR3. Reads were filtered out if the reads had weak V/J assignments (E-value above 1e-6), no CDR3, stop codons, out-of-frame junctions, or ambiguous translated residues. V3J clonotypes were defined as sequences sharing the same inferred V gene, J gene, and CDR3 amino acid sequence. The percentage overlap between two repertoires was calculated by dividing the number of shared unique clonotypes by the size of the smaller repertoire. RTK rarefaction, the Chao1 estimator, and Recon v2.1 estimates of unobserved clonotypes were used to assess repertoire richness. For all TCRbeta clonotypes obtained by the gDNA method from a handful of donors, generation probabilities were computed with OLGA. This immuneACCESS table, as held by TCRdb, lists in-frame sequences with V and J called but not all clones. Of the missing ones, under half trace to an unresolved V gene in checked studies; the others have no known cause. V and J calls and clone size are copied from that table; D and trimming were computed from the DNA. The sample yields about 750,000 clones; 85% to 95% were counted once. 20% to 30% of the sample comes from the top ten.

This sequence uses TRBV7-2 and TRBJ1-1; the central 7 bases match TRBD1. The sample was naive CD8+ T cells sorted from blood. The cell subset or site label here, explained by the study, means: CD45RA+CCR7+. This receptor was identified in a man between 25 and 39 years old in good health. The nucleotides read TGTGCCAGCAGCCCGACGTGGGACAGTGAAGCTTTCTTT. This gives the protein CASSPTWDSEAFF.